A single T cell receptor (beta chain) is shown here with its context. Its cognate antigen is unknown. The data were taken from a study of T cells after yellow fever vaccination. Study findings and constraints: A minor fraction of clonotypes spanned both CD4 and CD8 compartments.

V lost 6 bases, J lost 3 bases, and 8 bases stayed unmatched. The CDR3 has 16 residues. TCRdb analysed the 5' RACE reads with MiXCR anew, one entry per CDR3 protein. The sample holds 300,000 or so distinct CDR3 sequences, approximately 13% seen once. The chain combines TRBV12-3 or TRBV12-4 with TRBJ2-3, with 11 bases matching TRBD2. The starting material was CD4+ T cells sorted from PBMCs, obtained 45 days after the yellow fever booster vaccination. This clonotype was sampled from a man aged 30-40 years who received the YFV17D yellow fever vaccine. CDR3 sequence: CASSPTSGSTTDTQYF. The CDR3 DNA reads as TGTGCCAGCAGCCCTACTAGCGGGAGTACTACAGATACGCAGTATTTT.